The 15 T cell receptor beta chains reported below all come from one sample, sequenced in a study of cytomegalovirus exposure and HLA in healthy donors. In the PCR, 60 Vbeta and 13 Jbeta primers were used. The repertoire was sequenced with immunoSEQ multiplex PCR; TCRdb's copy has only in-frame clones and lacks some. This sample has about 140,000 clones, with around four fifths found just once. The sample comprised PBMCs. Receptors were obtained from a man under 40 in good health and CMV-seronegative.

As DNA, the CDR3 is TGTGCCAGTAGTACGACAGGAAATTCACCCCTCCACTTT. It encodes CASSTTGNSPLHF. The rearrangement uses TRBV19 and TRBJ1-6; weak D call: TRBD1 (6 bases). Germline CDR1 reads LNHDA; CDR2 reads SQIVND (reference sequence). The CDR3 sequence is 13 residues long. V was clipped by 4 bases and J by 7 bases, with 8 bases between them.

V usage is TRBV7-9 and J usage is TRBJ1-4, with 8 nucleotides matching TRBD1. The CDR3 length is 15 residues. The V gene end was trimmed by 6 bases and the J gene end by 4 bases; junction bases not matched to a gene: 7. CDR1 SEHNR and CDR2 FQNEAQ come from the germline V gene (reference sequence). The CDR3 here is CASSRPQGVNEKLFF. The CDR3 nucleotides read TGTGCCAGCAGTCGACCACAGGGGGTTAATGAAAAACTGTTTTTT.

The genes are TRBV6-1 and TRBJ1-1; D possibly corresponds to TRBD1 (5 bases). The V gene lost 6 bases and the J gene lost 1 base, with 9 bases spanning the gap. The CDR3 contains 13 residues. Germline V CDR1 and CDR2: MNHNS, SASEGT. CDR3 in DNA: TGTGCCAGCAGAGGACACCCGAACACTGAAGCTTTCTTT. Translating gives CASRGHPNTEAFF.

The V call is TRBV28, the J call TRBJ2-7; 9 bases match TRBD1. This CDR3 contains 15 residues. Losses at the gene ends were 5 bases for V and 6 bases for J; bases not matched to a gene: 11. Germline assignment: CDR1 MDHEN and CDR2 SYDVKM. CDR3 amino acids: CASSIADRGMSEQYF. The CDR3 region has the DNA TGTGCCAGCAGTATTGCGGACAGGGGAATGAGCGAGCAGTACTTC. The whole variable domain, filled in from reference TRBV28 and TRBJ2-7, reads DVKVTQSSRYLVKRTGEKVFLECVQDMDHENMFWYRQDPGLGLRLIYFSYDVKMKEKGDIPEGYSVSREKKERFSLILESASTNQTSMYLCASSIADRGMSEQYFGPGTRLTVT.

V usage is TRBV5-1 and J usage is TRBJ2-7; a weak D match, TRBD1 (6 bases). Germline lookup yields CDR1 SGHRS and CDR2 YFSETQ. This CDR3 comprises 11 residues. V shed 7 bases and J shed 6 bases, with 11 bases lying between them. CDR3 amino acids: CASELRGEQYF. The CDR3 nucleotides are TGCGCCAGCGAACTCAGGGGCGAGCAGTACTTC.

This chain connects TRBV23-1 to TRBJ2-5, with 14 bases aligning to TRBD2. TRBV23-1 is an ORF, and what it does is uncertain. Germline trimming cut 10 bases from V and 3 bases from J; bases unmatched to any gene: 16. There are 18 residues in the CDR3. CDR3 DNA: TGCGCCATCCTTCCCGGGACTAGCGGGGGCCATCGGGAAGAGACCCAGTACTTC. This sequence encodes CAILPGTSGGHREETQYF.

This chain uses TRBV19 with TRBJ2-2; D perhaps matches TRBD1 (6 bases). The CDR3 contains 14 residues. The germline gives CDR1 LNHDA, CDR2 SQIVND (reference sequence). V was trimmed by 7 bases and J by 1 base, leaving 10 bases between them. CDR3 sequence (DNA): TGTGCCAGTACCTCGGGACAGAACACCGGGGAGCTGTTTTTT. It translates to CASTSGQNTGELFF.

This sequence joins TRBV18 and TRBJ2-5; D is perhaps TRBD1 (5 bases). Germline values: CDR1 KGHSH, CDR2 LQKENI. The CDR3 sequence is 14 residues long. The V end lost 0 bases, the J end lost 3 bases, and 8 bases lay between the germline ends. CDR3: CASSPPPGKETQYF. The CDR3 DNA is TGTGCCAGCTCACCACCCCCAGGGAAAGAGACCCAGTACTTC.

The chain carries TRBV10-3 and TRBJ1-2; no firm D call. Germline CDR1 is ENHRY and CDR2 is SYGVKD. V lost 5 bases to trimming and J lost 6 bases, with 13 bases between them. CDR3 length: 13 residues. CDR3 in DNA: TGTGCCATCAGTCCAGAAGTCGGAGATGGCTACACCTTC. Translating gives CAISPEVGDGYTF.

The rearrangement uses TRBV27 and TRBJ1-1, with TRBD1 matching 11 bases. With 2 bases clipped from V and 9 bases from J, the junction kept 5 bases outside the gene matches. This CDR3 region has 14 residues. From germline, CDR1 is MNHEY and CDR2 SMNVEV (reference sequence). The CDR3 loop is CASSLGGTGGKAFF. The CDR3 bases are TGTGCCAGCAGTTTAGGGGGGACAGGGGGGAAAGCTTTCTTT.

V gene TRBV11-2 combines with J gene TRBJ1-5; possible D gene TRBD1, 5 bases. Between the trimmed V and J ends, which lost 4 bases and 2 bases, there was a span of 15 bases. The CDR3 runs 16 residues. The germline V gene encodes CDR1 SGHAT and CDR2 FQNNGV. CDR3 protein: CASSSIRKGRNQPQHF. Here the CDR3 DNA reads TGTGCCAGCAGCTCCATTCGGAAGGGGCGCAATCAGCCCCAGCATTTT.

In its sample, this clone was seen once. The chain couples TRBV5-4 to TRBJ2-1, with TRBD1 matching 12 bases. V lost 0 bases and J lost 4; bases outside the gene matches: 2. The CDR3 has 16 residues. Germline V CDR1 and CDR2: SGHNT, YYREEE (reference sequence). In DNA form, the CDR3 reads TGTGCCAGCAGCTTGGAGGGACAGGGGGCGTACAATGAGCAGTTCTTC. Its protein is CASSLEGQGAYNEQFF.

As DNA, the CDR3 is TGTGCCACCAGCAACTTCAGGGCCCGGGGGGCAAACACCGGGGAGCTGTTTTTT. Its protein product is CATSNFRARGANTGELFF. V usage is TRBV15 and J usage is TRBJ2-2; maybe TRBD2 (7 bases). The germline V gene has CDR1 LNHNV and CDR2 YYDKDF (reference sequence). The CDR3 has 18 residues. Between the trimmed V and J ends, which lost 4 bases and 2 bases, there was a span of 20 bases. Supplemented by reference TRBV15 and TRBJ2-2, the full variable domain reads DAMVIQNPRYQVTQFGKPVTLSCSQTLNHNVMYWYQQKSSQAPKLLFHYYDKDFNNEADTPDNFQSRRPNTSFCFLDIRSPGLGDTAMYLCATSNFRARGANTGELFFGEGSRLTVL.

The rearrangement links TRBV5-1 to TRBJ2-3, with TRBD2 identical over 8 bases. CDR3 length: 15 residues. The V segment lost 3 bases and the J segment 3 bases; nucleotides outside the gene matches: 6. Per the germline V gene, CDR1 is SGHRS and CDR2 is YFSETQ. Here the CDR3 reads CASSWRGGGTDTQYF. CDR3 nucleotides: TGCGCCAGCAGCTGGCGGGGCGGGGGGACAGATACGCAGTATTTT. The full variable domain, its missing parts supplied by reference TRBV5-1 and TRBJ2-3, is KAGVTQTPRYLIKTRGQQVTLSCSPISGHRSVSWYQQTPGQGLQFLFEYFSETQRNKGNFPGRFSGRQFSNSRSEMNVSTLELGDSALYLCASSWRGGGTDTQYFGPGTRLTVL.

This chain connects TRBV5-1 to TRBJ2-1, with 11 nucleotides matching TRBD2. Germline CDR1 and CDR2: SGHRS and YFSETQ. The CDR3 runs to 16 residues. J gave up 7 bases and V 4 bases, and 10 bases lay outside the gene matches. The CDR3 coding sequence is TGCGCCAGCAGCCGCGACCTAGCGGGAGGTTGGAATGAGCAGTTCTTC. Its protein is CASSRDLAGGWNEQFF.